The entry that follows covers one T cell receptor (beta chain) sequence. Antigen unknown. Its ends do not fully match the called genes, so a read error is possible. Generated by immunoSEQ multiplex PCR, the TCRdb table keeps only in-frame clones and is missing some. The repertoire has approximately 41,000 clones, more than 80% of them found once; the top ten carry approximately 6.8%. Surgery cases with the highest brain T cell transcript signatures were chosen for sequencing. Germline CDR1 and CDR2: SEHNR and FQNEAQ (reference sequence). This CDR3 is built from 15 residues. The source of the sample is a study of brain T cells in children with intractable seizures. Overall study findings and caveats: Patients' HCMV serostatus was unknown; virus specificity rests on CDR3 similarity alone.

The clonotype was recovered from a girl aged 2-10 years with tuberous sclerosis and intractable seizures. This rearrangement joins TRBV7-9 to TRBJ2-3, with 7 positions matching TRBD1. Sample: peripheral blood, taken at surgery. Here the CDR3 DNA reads TGTGCCAGCAGCCCGACAGGGACCCGCACGGATACGCAGTATTTT. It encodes CASSPTGTRTDTQYF.